Presented here are 28 T cell receptor beta chains from one specimen sequenced in a study of CD8 T cells in ankylosing spondylitis. Findings and caveats of the study: Apparently characteristic of ankylosing spondylitis blood was a TCR beta motif (under ten highly homologous variants).

TCRdb reprocessed the 5' RACE reads with MiXCR, giving one entry per CDR3 protein. This repertoire shows 500,000 to 550,000 distinct CDR3 sequences, over 9.5% found once; its top ten account for almost 7%. No antigen has been identified for these receptors. Sequenced: blood, either unsorted or a sorted T cell fraction (not recorded which). These receptors came from a male donor with ankylosing spondylitis.

Only a few counts were recorded for this clonotype. This chain uses TRBV3-1 with TRBJ2-1, with 10 bases lining up with TRBD2. The CDR3 length is 13 residues. V lost 10 bases, J lost 7 bases, and 7 bases stayed unmatched. Germline V gene data show CDR1 as LGHDT and CDR2 as YNNKEL (reference sequence). The CDR3 is CATSSGGGNEQFF. The CDR3 region has the DNA TGTGCCACCTCAAGCGGGGGGGGGAATGAGCAGTTCTTC.

This chain links TRBV2 with TRBJ1-1; D is undetermined. The CDR3 runs 16 residues. V dropped 2 bases and J dropped 0 bases, with 13 bases sitting between them. Germline V gene data show CDR1 as SNHLY and CDR2 as FYNNEI. CDR3 sequence: CASSESGFWVNTEAFF. Here the CDR3 DNA reads TGTGCCAGCAGTGAATCTGGGTTTTGGGTGAACACTGAAGCTTTCTTT.

V is TRBV5-6 and J is TRBJ2-7; TRBD1 agrees at 10 bases. Germline V gene sequence: CDR1 SGHDT, CDR2 YYEEEE. CDR3 length equals 14 residues. The J segment lost 5 bases and the V segment lost 3 bases, leaving 5 bases of the junction unmatched. CDR3 nucleotide sequence: TGTGCCAGCAGCTCCGGACAGGGGGGCCACGAGCAGTACGTC. The encoded protein is CASSSGQGGHEQYV.

The rearrangement uses TRBV12-3 or TRBV12-4 and TRBJ1-2; TRBD1 aligns across 7 bases. This CDR3 spans 14 amino acids. V lost 5 bases and J lost 4; bases outside the gene matches: 7. CDR3 sequence reads: CASSTGTEGYGYTF. CDR3 in DNA: TGTGCCAGCAGTACCGGGACAGAGGGCTATGGCTACACCTTC.

The genes are TRBV29-1 and TRBJ2-1; D gene uncertain. This CDR3 has 13 amino acids. Germline V lookup: CDR1 SQVTM, CDR2 ANQGSEA. V lost 7 bases and J lost 5, with 15 bases in between. The CDR3 DNA sequence: TGCAGCGCTTCCGGCTCCCCGGACAATGAGCAGTTCTTC. Translation: CSASGSPDNEQFF.

This clonotype was seen a few times. The rearrangement links TRBV7-6 to TRBJ2-1; 10 nucleotides line up with TRBD2. This CDR3 is built from 15 residues. The J segment lost 4 bases and the V segment lost 5 bases, leaving 5 bases of the junction unmatched. Germline-derived CDR1 and CDR2 are SGHVS and FNYEAQ. The CDR3, as DNA: TGTGCCAGCAGCCTATCTAGCGGGGGATACAATGAGCAGTTCTTC. Its translation is CASSLSSGGYNEQFF.

This clonotype has a count of ten or more. The chain employs TRBV10-3 and TRBJ2-2; 11 bases align to TRBD1. This CDR3 contains 15 residues. After removal of 11 bases from V and 6 bases from J, the junction contained 11 bases not matched to a gene. CDR1 is ENHRY, CDR2 SYGVKD, per germline. CDR3 loop: CAAEPDRGLAGELFF. CDR3 nucleotides: TGTGCCGCCGAACCGGACAGGGGGCTTGCCGGGGAGCTGTTTTTT.

This clonotype was detected only a few times. The chain joins TRBV12-3 or TRBV12-4 to TRBJ2-3; D may be TRBD2 (6 bases). The CDR3 is 15 residues long. Deletions cut 6 bases from V and 1 base from J, with 14 bases between. CDR3 DNA: TGTGCCAGCAGCTGGGTTCCGGGGGGCACAGATACGCAGTATTTT. Protein: CASSWVPGGTDTQYF.

About this clonotype itself: It may be a read error: a sequence one base away is much more abundant. The V call is TRBV29-1, the J call TRBJ2-1; D not certain. The CDR3 totals 14 residues. The V gene's germline CDR1 is SQVTM and CDR2 ANQGSEA. The V end was cut by 7 bases, the J end by 5 bases, with 18 bases between. The CDR3 DNA sequence: TGCAGCGGCGATGACTTGGTGTACCACAATGAGCAGTTCTTC. It is translated as CSGDDLVYHNEQFF.

CDR3 coding DNA: TGCAGCGTGCACCGGGACCCCGAGACGGAGACCCAGTACTTC. Its protein product is CSVHRDPETETQYF. The V and J genes are TRBV29-1 and TRBJ2-5; the D call may be TRBD1 or TRBD2 (5 bases each). The CDR3 extends over 14 amino acids. Trimming shortened V by 6 bases and J by 5 bases, and 19 bases separated the two germline ends. In germline, CDR1 is SQVTM, CDR2 ANQGSEA.

Many counts were recorded for this clonotype. The gene calls are TRBV5-1 and TRBJ2-1; no firm D call. V dropped 6 bases and J dropped 0 bases, with 10 bases sitting between them. This CDR3 region has 14 residues. The germline V gene encodes CDR1 SGHRS and CDR2 YFSETQ. DNA of the CDR3: TGCGCCAGCAAGTTAGGAGACTCCTACAATGAGCAGTTCTTC. This sequence encodes CASKLGDSYNEQFF.

This clonotype showed up just a few times. The chain carries TRBV9 and TRBJ2-1; TRBD2 is a possible D gene (7 bases). The CDR3 is made up of 18 amino acids. V was shortened by 0 bases and J by 0 bases, with 16 bases between the two germline ends. Germline V lookup: CDR1 SGDLS, CDR2 YYNGEE. CDR3 protein: CASSVEGEGGYSYNEQFF. The CDR3, as DNA: TGTGCCAGCAGCGTAGAGGGGGAGGGCGGCTACTCCTACAATGAGCAGTTCTTC.

This clonotype was detected ten times or more. The V call is TRBV25-1, the J call TRBJ2-5, with 7 positions matching TRBD1. The CDR3 runs to 13 residues. Looked up from germline, CDR1 is MGHDK and CDR2 is SYGVNS. With V trimmed by 4 bases and J by 4 bases, 3 bases remained unmatched. CDR3 DNA: TGTGCCAGCAGTGCGACAGGGTCAGAGACCCAGTACTTC. Its translation is CASSATGSETQYF.

This clonotype came up a few times. The CDR3 loop is CSVESRYLVGQGDYGYTF. CDR3 nucleotides: TGCAGCGTTGAAAGCCGCTACCTGGTGGGACAGGGGGACTATGGCTACACCTTC. The chain has TRBV29-1 and TRBJ1-2; TRBD1 agrees at 11 bases. In germline, CDR1 is SQVTM, CDR2 ANQGSEA. The CDR3 spans 18 residues. V dropped 2 bases and J dropped 3; count of bases not matched to a gene: 14.

This clonotype was detected only a few times. The chain links TRBV5-1 to TRBJ2-5; D not certain. The V gene's germline CDR1 is SGHRS and CDR2 YFSETQ. The ends were cut back, 4 bases at V and 3 bases at J, with 10 bases in the middle. The CDR3 extends over 13 amino acids. CDR3 amino acids: CASSSWTEETQYF. CDR3 bases: TGCGCCAGCAGCAGTTGGACGGAAGAGACCCAGTACTTC. Complete variable domain (other parts from reference TRBV5-1 and TRBJ2-5): KAGVTQTPRYLIKTRGQQVTLSCSPISGHRSVSWYQQTPGQGLQFLFEYFSETQRNKGNFPGRFSGRQFSNSRSEMNVSTLELGDSALYLCASSSWTEETQYFGPGTRLLVL.

The chain carries TRBV5-1 and TRBJ1-4, with TRBD1 matching 7 bases. The germline gives CDR1 SGHRS, CDR2 YFSETQ. The trim removed 0 bases at V and 7 bases at J, leaving 6 bases unmatched. The CDR3 is 15 residues long. The DNA for the CDR3 is TGCGCCAGCAGCTTGGAGATAGGGGGCACTGAAAAACTGTTTTTT. Its protein product is CASSLEIGGTEKLFF.

This chain links TRBV29-1 with TRBJ1-1, with D perhaps matching TRBD1 (5 bases). The length of the CDR3 is 13 residues. Trimming cost V 4 bases and J 3 bases, with 12 bases left between them. CDR1 is SQVTM and CDR2 is ANQGSEA in the germline V gene. CDR3: CSVVDEGDTEAFF. CDR3 nucleotide sequence: TGCAGCGTTGTAGATGAAGGGGACACTGAAGCTTTCTTT.

This clonotype was seen a handful of times. The chain links TRBV6-1 to TRBJ1-1; no definite D call. The CDR3 has 15 amino acids. V was pared by 6 bases and J by 0 bases, with 14 bases between. The germline V gene encodes CDR1 MNHNS and CDR2 SASEGT. CDR3 amino acids: CASRKTLDLNTEAFF. The CDR3 DNA sequence: TGTGCCAGCAGAAAAACGCTCGACCTGAACACTGAAGCTTTCTTT.

The table lists this clonotype with a few counts. The V and J genes are TRBV20-1 and TRBJ2-3; 11 positions agree with TRBD1. Germline trimming cut 5 bases from V and 3 bases from J; bases unmatched to any gene: 7. From germline, CDR1 is DFQATT and CDR2 SNEGSKA (reference sequence). The CDR3 has 15 amino acids. The CDR3 nucleotides are TGCAGTGCTCCCAGGGACAGGGGGGCGACAGATACGCAGTATTTT. The encoded protein is CSAPRDRGATDTQYF.

The CDR3 loop reads CASNFLTAGSEAFF. In DNA, the CDR3 is TGTGCCAGCAACTTTCTCACTGCGGGCAGTGAAGCTTTCTTT. This sequence joins TRBV7-9 and TRBJ1-1, with D unclear. This CDR3 is built from 14 residues. Per germline, CDR1 SEHNR and CDR2 FQNEAQ (reference sequence). Trimming took 7 bases from V and 7 from J, leaving 19 bases between them. Combining the CDR3 with reference TRBV7-9 and TRBJ1-1 gives the whole variable domain DTGVSQNPRHKITKRGQNVTFRCDPISEHNRLYWYRQTLGQGPEFLTYFQNEAQLEKSRLLSDRFSAERPKGSFSTLEIQRTEQGDSAMYLCASNFLTAGSEAFFGQGTRLTVV.

V gene TRBV20-1 combines with J gene TRBJ2-1, with TRBD2 as a possible D gene (5 bases). This CDR3 has 13 residues. Germline assignment: CDR1 DFQATT and CDR2 SNEGSKA (reference sequence). Trimming pared 8 bases from V and 4 bases from J, leaving 15 bases between. The CDR3 nucleotides read TGCAGTAACCAGCGGCGGACTTACAATGAGCAGTTCTTC. It yields the protein CSNQRRTYNEQFF.

This clonotype was counted only a few times. The V and J genes are TRBV4-1 and TRBJ1-2; D gene unclear. The germline CDR1 and CDR2 sequences are MGHRA and YSYEKL. The CDR3 extends over 14 amino acids. V dropped 0 bases and J dropped 5 bases, with 10 bases sitting between them. CDR3 amino acids: CASSQESVRYGYTF. The DNA of the CDR3 is TGCGCCAGCAGCCAAGAGTCGGTGAGATATGGCTACACCTTC.

The gene calls are TRBV7-8 and TRBJ1-1, with 8 positions matching TRBD1. V was clipped by 5 bases and J by 4 bases; unmatched bases: 12. Germline values: CDR1 SGHVS, CDR2 FQNEAQ. The CDR3 loop spans 16 amino acids. As DNA, the CDR3 is TGTGCCAGCAGCCCACGCAGCCAAACAGGGGGCACTGAAGCTTTCTTT. It yields the protein CASSPRSQTGGTEAFF.

This clonotype has just a few counts. This sequence joins TRBV5-1 and TRBJ2-7; tentative D call: TRBD1 (6 bases). Germline V CDR1 and CDR2: SGHRS, YFSETQ. V was shortened by 2 bases and J by 0 bases, with 9 bases between the two germline ends. The CDR3 has 14 residues. CDR3 bases: TGCGCCAGCAGCTTTCGACAGGACTCCTACGAGCAGTACGTC. It encodes CASSFRQDSYEQYV.

J is TRBJ1-6 and V is TRBV2; D may be TRBD1 (5 bases). Per the germline V gene, CDR1 is SNHLY and CDR2 is FYNNEI. Between the trimmed V and J ends, which lost 3 bases and 10 bases, there was a span of 10 bases. CDR3 length equals 13 residues. CDR3 bases: TGTGCCAGCAGTGATGACAGAGGGTCACCCCTCCACTTT. This codes for CASSDDRGSPLHF.

This chain links TRBV11-3 with TRBJ2-3; D unclear. The CDR3 runs 13 residues. CDR1 and CDR2 (germline): SGHNT, YENEEA. Trimming removed 4 bases from V and 9 bases from J, with 14 bases in between. CDR3 amino acids: CASSWSQEQTQYF. The CDR3 DNA reads as TGTGCCAGCAGCTGGTCCCAGGAACAAACGCAGTATTTT.

This clonotype was recorded a few times. The chain joins TRBV9 to TRBJ2-1, with D perhaps matching TRBD1 (5 bases). The V end was cut by 4 bases, the J end by 4 bases, with 12 bases between. CDR3 length: 14 amino acids. Germline values: CDR1 SGDLS, CDR2 YYNGEE. The CDR3 DNA reads TGTGCCAGCAGCTTTTTGACAGTTTACAATGAGCAGTTCTTC. Encoded protein: CASSFLTVYNEQFF.

Many counts were recorded for this clonotype. This chain joins TRBV4-2 and TRBJ2-1; TRBD1 aligns across 9 bases. V lost 0 bases and J lost 7; bases outside the gene matches: 7. Germline loops: CDR1 LGHNA, CDR2 YNFKEQ. The CDR3 runs 16 residues. The CDR3 is CASSQEQGQGLNEQFF. CDR3 DNA: TGTGCCAGCAGCCAAGAACAGGGACAGGGTCTAAATGAGCAGTTCTTC.